These 8 T cell receptor beta chains came from one sample sequenced in a study of CD8 T cells in ankylosing spondylitis. Points from the study as a whole: A TCR beta motif made of about 8 highly homologous variants seemed typical of ankylosing spondylitis blood.

MiXCR, run by TCRdb on the 5' RACE reads, gives a single entry per CDR3 protein. The sample has more than 650,000 distinct CDR3 sequences; about an eighth are singletons. Their target antigens are unknown. The sequenced sample consisted of blood, either unsorted or a sorted T cell fraction (not recorded which). Receptor source: a male donor with ankylosing spondylitis.

This clonotype was seen only a few times. This chain connects TRBV6-5 to TRBJ1-1; tentative D call: TRBD1 (5 bases). The length of the CDR3 is 15 residues. V lost 2 bases to trimming and J lost 5 bases, with 15 bases between them. Germline-derived CDR1 and CDR2 are MNHEY and SVGAGI. The CDR3 here is CASSYGGEVGTEAFF. The CDR3 region has the DNA TGTGCCAGCAGTTACGGAGGGGAGGTGGGGACTGAAGCTTTCTTT.

The rearrangement joins TRBV7-2 to TRBJ2-5; D is uncertain. Germline values: CDR1 SGHTA, CDR2 FQGNSA. The CDR3 is 16 residues long. The V end was cut by 1 base, the J end by 0 bases, with 12 bases between. CDR3 bases: TGTGCCAGCAGCTTAGAAGGAAGGGTCTACCAAGAGACCCAGTACTTC. Translated: CASSLEGRVYQETQYF.

The chain couples TRBV18 to TRBJ1-6, with D possibly being TRBD1 (6 bases). Germline CDR1 reads KGHSH; CDR2 reads LQKENI. Between the trimmed V and J ends, which lost 1 base and 8 bases, there was a span of 15 bases. The CDR3 spans 16 residues. CDR3 in amino acids: CASSPLGRGMDSPLHF. In DNA, the CDR3 is TGTGCCAGCTCACCACTCGGCAGGGGTATGGATTCACCCCTCCACTTT.

In its sample, this clonotype was seen many times. The V gene is TRBV29-1, the J gene TRBJ2-7, with 9 bases matching TRBD2. Germline values: CDR1 SQVTM, CDR2 ANQGSEA. V lost 4 bases and J lost 2; bases outside the gene matches: 3. The CDR3 has 13 amino acids. The chain's CDR3 is CSVAPSGTYEQYF. Here the CDR3 DNA reads TGCAGCGTTGCCCCTAGCGGGACCTACGAGCAGTACTTC.

This clonotype was picked up a small number of times. The germline gene is not matched at one end of the junction; a read error may be the cause. The V call is TRBV20-1, the J call TRBJ1-4; a possible D gene is TRBD1 (5 bases). The CDR3 extends over 15 amino acids. Germline lookup yields CDR1 DFQATT and CDR2 SNEGSKA (reference sequence). CDR3 in DNA: TGCAGTGCTAGAGATTGGGGCGAAGCCGATGACAAACTGTTTTTT. It yields the protein CSARDWGEADDKLFF.

The J gene is TRBJ2-2, the V gene TRBV20-1, with D hard to call. Trimming removed 3 bases at V and 0 bases at J, with 14 bases between. The germline gives CDR1 DFQATT, CDR2 SNEGSKA (reference sequence). The CDR3 extends over 16 amino acids. The DNA for the CDR3 is TGCAGTGCTAGGGTCCGGGCCCTATCGAACACCGGGGAGCTGTTTTTT. This codes for CSARVRALSNTGELFF.

This clonotype was detected only a few times. The chain employs TRBV5-5 and TRBJ2-7; no firm D call. This CDR3 has 13 amino acids. Germline lookup yields CDR1 SGHKS and CDR2 YYEKEE (reference sequence). V shed 1 base and J shed 6 bases, with 11 bases lying between them. The CDR3 reads CASSLWQDGEQYF. Written as DNA, the CDR3 is TGTGCCAGCAGCTTGTGGCAGGACGGCGAGCAGTACTTC.

This rearrangement joins TRBV20-1 to TRBJ1-1; D gene uncertain. Germline assignment: CDR1 DFQATT and CDR2 SNEGSKA (reference sequence). This CDR3 spans 14 amino acids. V lost 6 bases, J lost 0 bases, and 14 bases lay in between. The CDR3 reads CSAEPGRMNTEAFF. CDR3 nucleotide sequence: TGCAGTGCGGAACCGGGTAGAATGAACACTGAAGCTTTCTTT.